The T cell receptor beta chain under discussion was sequenced for a study of T cells in Graves' hyperthyroidism and ophthalmopathy. The count of this clonotype is one. TCR beta CDR3 sequences were amplified from RNA transcripts. First-round RT-PCR with HTBI primers amplified the TCR CDR3 region. TCRdb re-derived calls from the multiplex PCR reads in MiXCR, one entry per CDR3 protein. The data show fewer than 450,000 distinct CDR3 sequences, around an eighth seen once. Out of over 9 ml of fresh peripheral blood came the PBMCs. The receptor was derived from a man aged 45 to 65 with Graves' ophthalmopathy. Sequencing was carried out using blood.

Here the CDR3 reads CASSIYGETQYF. The CDR3 region has the DNA TGTGCCAGTAGTATCTATGGTGAGACCCAGTACTTC. The chain links TRBV19 to TRBJ2-5; D remains unclear. In germline, CDR1 is LNHDA, CDR2 SQIVND (reference sequence). The CDR3 sequence is 12 residues long. The V and J ends lost 3 bases and 5 bases respectively, with 7 bases between them. The variable domain in full, completed from reference TRBV19 and TRBJ2-5, reads DGGITQSPKYLFRKEGQNVTLSCEQNLNHDAMYWYRQDPGQGLRLIYYSQIVNDFQKGDIAEGYSVSREKKESFPLTVTSAQKNPTAFYLCASSIYGETQYFGPGTRLLVL.